The source of this TCR beta chain is a study of PD-L1 blockade in urothelial cancer. Study context: Analyzed time points were 3 weeks (second dose) and 6 weeks after therapy began.

Trimming removed 4 bases at V and 4 bases at J, with 11 bases between. CDR1 is SNHLY and CDR2 is FYNNEI in the germline V gene. This CDR3 is 13 amino acids long. Time point reported: pretreatment peripheral blood. The assay was immunoSEQ multiplex PCR, and TCRdb's table has in-frame clones only and misses some. Among roughly 63,000 clones, roughly 81% were seen once, and the ten largest hold 4.5% to 6%. The specimen comprised PBMCs, sampled around atezolizumab (anti-PD-L1) treatment. This chain joins TRBV2 and TRBJ2-7; TRBD1 is a possible D gene (6 bases). The clonotype was recovered from a man aged 65 to 79 with urothelial cancer. The CDR3 loop is CASSGQAGYEQYF. The CDR3 nucleotides read TGTGCCAGCAGTGGACAGGCAGGGTACGAGCAGTACTTC.